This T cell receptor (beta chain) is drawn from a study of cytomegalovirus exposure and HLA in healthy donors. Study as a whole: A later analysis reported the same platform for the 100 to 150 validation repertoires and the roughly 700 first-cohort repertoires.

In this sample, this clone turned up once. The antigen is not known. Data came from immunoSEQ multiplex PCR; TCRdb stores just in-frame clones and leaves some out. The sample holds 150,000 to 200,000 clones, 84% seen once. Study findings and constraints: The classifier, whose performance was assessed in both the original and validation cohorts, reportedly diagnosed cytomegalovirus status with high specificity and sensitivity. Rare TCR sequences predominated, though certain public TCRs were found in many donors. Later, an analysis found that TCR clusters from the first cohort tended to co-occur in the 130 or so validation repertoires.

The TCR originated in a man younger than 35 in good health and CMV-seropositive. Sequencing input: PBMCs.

DNA of the CDR3: TGTGCCTGGAGTGTACGCAGGGGATTCGAAAAACTGTTTTTT. This translates into CAWSVRRGFEKLFF. The rearrangement links TRBV30 to TRBJ1-4, with D perhaps matching TRBD1 (6 bases). In germline, CDR1 is GTSNPN, CDR2 SVGIG (reference sequence). V lost 0 bases and J 8 bases, leaving 13 bases between the germline ends. The CDR3 contains 14 residues.